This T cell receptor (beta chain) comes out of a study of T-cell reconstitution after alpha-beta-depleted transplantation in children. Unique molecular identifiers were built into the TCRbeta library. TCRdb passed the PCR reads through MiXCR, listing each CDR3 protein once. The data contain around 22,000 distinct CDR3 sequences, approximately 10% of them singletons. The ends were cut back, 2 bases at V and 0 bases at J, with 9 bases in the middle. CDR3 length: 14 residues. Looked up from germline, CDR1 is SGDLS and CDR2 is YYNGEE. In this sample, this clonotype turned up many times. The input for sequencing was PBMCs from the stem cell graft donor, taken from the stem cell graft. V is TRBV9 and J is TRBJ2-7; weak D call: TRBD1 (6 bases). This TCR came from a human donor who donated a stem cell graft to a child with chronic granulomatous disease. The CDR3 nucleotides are TGTGCCAGCAGCGTGACAGGTAACTCCTACGAGCAGTACTTC. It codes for CASSVTGNSYEQYF.